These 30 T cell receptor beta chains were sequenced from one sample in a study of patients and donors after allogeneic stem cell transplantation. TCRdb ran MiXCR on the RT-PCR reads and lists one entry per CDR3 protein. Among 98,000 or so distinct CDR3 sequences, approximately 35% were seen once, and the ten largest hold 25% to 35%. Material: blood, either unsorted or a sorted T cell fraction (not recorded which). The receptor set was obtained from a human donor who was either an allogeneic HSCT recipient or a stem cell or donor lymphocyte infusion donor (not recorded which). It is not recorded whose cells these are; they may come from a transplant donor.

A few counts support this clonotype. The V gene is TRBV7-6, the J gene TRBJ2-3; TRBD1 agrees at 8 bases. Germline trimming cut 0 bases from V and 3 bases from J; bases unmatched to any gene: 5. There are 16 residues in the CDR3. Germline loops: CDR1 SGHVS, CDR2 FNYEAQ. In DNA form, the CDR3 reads TGTGCCAGCAGCTTAGCGCCCAGGGGGCTGACAGATACGCAGTATTTT. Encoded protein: CASSLAPRGLTDTQYF.

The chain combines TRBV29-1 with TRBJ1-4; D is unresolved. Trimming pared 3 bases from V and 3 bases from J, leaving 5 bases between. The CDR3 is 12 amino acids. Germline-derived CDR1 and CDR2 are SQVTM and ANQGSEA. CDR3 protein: CSVEGSNEKLFF. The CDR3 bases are TGCAGCGTTGAGGGATCTAATGAAAAACTGTTTTTT.

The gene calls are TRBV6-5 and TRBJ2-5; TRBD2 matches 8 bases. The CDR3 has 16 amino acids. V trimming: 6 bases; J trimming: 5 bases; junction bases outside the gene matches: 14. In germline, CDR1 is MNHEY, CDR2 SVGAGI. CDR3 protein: CASRTFVLAGYETQYF. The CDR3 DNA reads TGTGCCAGCAGGACTTTTGTTTTAGCGGGATACGAGACCCAGTACTTC.

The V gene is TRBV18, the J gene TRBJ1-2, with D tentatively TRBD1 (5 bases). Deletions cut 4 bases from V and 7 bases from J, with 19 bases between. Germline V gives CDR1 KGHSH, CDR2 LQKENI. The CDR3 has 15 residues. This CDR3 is CASSQVDEGYGGYTF. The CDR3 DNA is TGTGCCAGCTCACAGGTGGACGAGGGGTACGGTGGCTACACCTTC.

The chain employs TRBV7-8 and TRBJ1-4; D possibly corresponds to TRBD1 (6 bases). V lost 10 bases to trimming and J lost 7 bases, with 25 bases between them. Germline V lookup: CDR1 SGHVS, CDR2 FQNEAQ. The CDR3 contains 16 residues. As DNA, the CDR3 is TGTGCCACCGGACGGCTGGACAGCCCAGGAGGTGAAAAACTGTTTTTT. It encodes CATGRLDSPGGEKLFF. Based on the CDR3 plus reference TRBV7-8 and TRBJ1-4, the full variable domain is GAGVSQSPRYKVAKRGQDVALRCDPISGHVSLFWYQQALGQGPEFLTYFQNEAQLDKSGLPSDRFFAERPEGSVSTLKIQRTQQEDSAVYLCATGRLDSPGGEKLFFGSGTQLSVL.

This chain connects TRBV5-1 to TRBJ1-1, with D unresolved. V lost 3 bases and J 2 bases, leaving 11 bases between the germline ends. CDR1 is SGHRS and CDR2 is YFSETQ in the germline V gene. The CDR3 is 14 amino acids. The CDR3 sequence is CASSSKATNTEAFF. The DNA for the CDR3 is TGCGCCAGCAGCTCAAAGGCAACAAACACTGAAGCTTTCTTT.

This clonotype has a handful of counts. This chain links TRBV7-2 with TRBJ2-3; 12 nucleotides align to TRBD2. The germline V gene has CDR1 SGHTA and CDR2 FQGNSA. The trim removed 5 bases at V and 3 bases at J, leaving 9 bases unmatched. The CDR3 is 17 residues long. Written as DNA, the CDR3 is TGTGCCAGCAGCGCTACAAGACTAGCGGGAGTAACAGATACGCAGTATTTT. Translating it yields CASSATRLAGVTDTQYF. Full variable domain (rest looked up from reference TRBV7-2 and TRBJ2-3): GAGVSQSPSNKVTEKGKDVELRCDPISGHTALYWYRQSLGQGLEFLIYFQGNSAPDKSGLPSDRFSAERTGGSVSTLTIQRTQQEDSAVYLCASSATRLAGVTDTQYFGPGTRLTVL.

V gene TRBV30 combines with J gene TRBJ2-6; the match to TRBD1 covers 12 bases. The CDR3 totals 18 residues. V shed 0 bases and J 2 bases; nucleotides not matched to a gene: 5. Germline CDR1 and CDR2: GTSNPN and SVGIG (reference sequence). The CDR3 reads CAWSVRDRGLAGANVLTF. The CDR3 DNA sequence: TGTGCCTGGAGTGTAAGGGACAGGGGGCTGGCTGGGGCCAACGTCCTGACTTTC.

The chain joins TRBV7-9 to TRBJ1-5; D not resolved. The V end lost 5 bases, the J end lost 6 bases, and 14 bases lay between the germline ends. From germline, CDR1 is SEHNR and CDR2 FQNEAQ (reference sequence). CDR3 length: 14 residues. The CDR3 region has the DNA TGTGCCAGCAGCCCTGGACCAGGTCCTCAGCCCCAGCATTTT. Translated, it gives CASSPGPGPQPQHF.

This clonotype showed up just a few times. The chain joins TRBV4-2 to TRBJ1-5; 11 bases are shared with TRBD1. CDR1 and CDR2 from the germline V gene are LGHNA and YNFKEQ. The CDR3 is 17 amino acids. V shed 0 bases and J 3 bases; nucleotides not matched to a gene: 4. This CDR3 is CASSQDPGQGANQPQHF. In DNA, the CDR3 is TGTGCCAGCAGCCAAGACCCAGGACAGGGGGCCAATCAGCCCCAGCATTTT.

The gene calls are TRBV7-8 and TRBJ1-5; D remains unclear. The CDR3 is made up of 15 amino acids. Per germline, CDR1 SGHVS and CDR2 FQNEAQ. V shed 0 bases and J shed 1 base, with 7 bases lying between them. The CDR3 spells CASSLARTSNQPQHF. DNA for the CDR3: TGTGCCAGCAGCTTAGCCAGAACCAGCAATCAGCCCCAGCATTTT.

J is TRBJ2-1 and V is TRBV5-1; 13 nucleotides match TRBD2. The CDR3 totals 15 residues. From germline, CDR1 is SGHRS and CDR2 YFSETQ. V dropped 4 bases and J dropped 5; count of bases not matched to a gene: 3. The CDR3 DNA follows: TGCGCCAGCAGCCTAGGACTAGCGGGAGACAATGAGCAGTTCTTC. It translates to CASSLGLAGDNEQFF.

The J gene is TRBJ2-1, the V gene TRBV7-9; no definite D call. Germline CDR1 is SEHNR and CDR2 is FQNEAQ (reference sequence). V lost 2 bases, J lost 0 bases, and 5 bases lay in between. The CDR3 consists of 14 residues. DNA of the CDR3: TGTGCCAGCAGCTTAATGAGCTCCTACAATGAGCAGTTCTTC. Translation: CASSLMSSYNEQFF. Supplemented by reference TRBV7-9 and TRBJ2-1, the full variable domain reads DTGVSQNPRHKITKRGQNVTFRCDPISEHNRLYWYRQTLGQGPEFLTYFQNEAQLEKSRLLSDRFSAERPKGSFSTLEIQRTEQGDSAMYLCASSLMSSYNEQFFGPGTRLTVL.

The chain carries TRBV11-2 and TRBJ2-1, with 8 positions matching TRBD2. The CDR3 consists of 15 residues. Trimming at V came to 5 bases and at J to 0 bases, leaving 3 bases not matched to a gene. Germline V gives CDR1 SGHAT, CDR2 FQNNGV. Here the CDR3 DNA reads TGTGCCAGCAGCGTAAGCGGGAGCTCCTACAATGAGCAGTTCTTC. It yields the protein CASSVSGSSYNEQFF.

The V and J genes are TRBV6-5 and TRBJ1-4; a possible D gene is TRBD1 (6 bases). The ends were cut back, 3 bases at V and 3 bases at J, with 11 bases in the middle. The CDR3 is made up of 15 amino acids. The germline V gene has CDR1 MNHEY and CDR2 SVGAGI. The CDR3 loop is CASSYDGTPNEKLFF. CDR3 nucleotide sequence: TGTGCCAGCAGTTATGACGGGACACCTAATGAAAAACTGTTTTTT.

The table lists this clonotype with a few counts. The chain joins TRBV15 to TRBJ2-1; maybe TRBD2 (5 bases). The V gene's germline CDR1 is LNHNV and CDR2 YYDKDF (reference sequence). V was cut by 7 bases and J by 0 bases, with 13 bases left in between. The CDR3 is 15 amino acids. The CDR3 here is CATTRGESSYNEQFF. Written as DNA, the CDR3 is TGTGCCACCACACGGGGTGAAAGCTCCTACAATGAGCAGTTCTTC. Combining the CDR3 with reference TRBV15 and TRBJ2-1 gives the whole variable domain DAMVIQNPRYQVTQFGKPVTLSCSQTLNHNVMYWYQQKSSQAPKLLFHYYDKDFNNEADTPDNFQSRRPNTSFCFLDIRSPGLGDTAMYLCATTRGESSYNEQFFGPGTRLTVL.

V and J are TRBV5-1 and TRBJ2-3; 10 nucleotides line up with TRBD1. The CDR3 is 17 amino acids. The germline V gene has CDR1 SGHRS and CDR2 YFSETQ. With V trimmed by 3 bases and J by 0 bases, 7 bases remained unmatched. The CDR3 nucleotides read TGCGCCAGCAGCTCGGCGACAGGGGGCAGGAGCACAGATACGCAGTATTTT. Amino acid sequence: CASSSATGGRSTDTQYF. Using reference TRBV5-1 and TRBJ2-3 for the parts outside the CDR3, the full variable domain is KAGVTQTPRYLIKTRGQQVTLSCSPISGHRSVSWYQQTPGQGLQFLFEYFSETQRNKGNFPGRFSGRQFSNSRSEMNVSTLELGDSALYLCASSSATGGRSTDTQYFGPGTRLTVL.

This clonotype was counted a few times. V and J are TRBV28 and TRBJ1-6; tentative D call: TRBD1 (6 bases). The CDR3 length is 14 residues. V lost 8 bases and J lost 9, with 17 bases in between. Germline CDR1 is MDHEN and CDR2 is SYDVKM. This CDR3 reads CASVFWGASSPLHF. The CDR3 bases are TGTGCCAGCGTTTTTTGGGGGGCAAGTTCACCCCTCCACTTT.

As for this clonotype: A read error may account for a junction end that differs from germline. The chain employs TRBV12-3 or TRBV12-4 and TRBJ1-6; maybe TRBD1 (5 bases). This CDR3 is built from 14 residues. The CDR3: CTSSFPGRNSPLHF. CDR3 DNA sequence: TGTACCAGCAGTTTTCCAGGGAGAAATTCACCCCTCCACTTT.

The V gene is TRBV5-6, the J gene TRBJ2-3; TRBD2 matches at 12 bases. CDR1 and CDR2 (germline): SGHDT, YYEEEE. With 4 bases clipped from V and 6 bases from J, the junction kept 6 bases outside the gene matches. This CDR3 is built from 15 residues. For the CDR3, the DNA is TGTGCCAGCAGCCAACTAGCGGGAGGAAAGGATACGCAGTATTTT. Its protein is CASSQLAGGKDTQYF.

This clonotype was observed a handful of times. CDR3 nucleotides: TGTGCCAGCAGGCGGACAGGTCCCTACGAGCAGTACTTC. Its protein is CASRRTGPYEQYF. The J gene is TRBJ2-7, the V gene TRBV27; 7 nucleotides align to TRBD1. This CDR3 is built from 13 residues. Trimming took 6 bases from V and 2 from J; bases not matched to a gene: 4. CDR1 MNHEY and CDR2 SMNVEV come from the germline V gene (reference sequence).

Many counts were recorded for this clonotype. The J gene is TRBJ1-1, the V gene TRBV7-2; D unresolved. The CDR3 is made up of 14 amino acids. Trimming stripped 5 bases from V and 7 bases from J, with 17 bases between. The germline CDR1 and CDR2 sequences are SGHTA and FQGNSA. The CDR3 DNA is TGTGCCAGCAGCCTCAAACTAGGGCCCTTTGAAGCTTTCTTT. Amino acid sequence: CASSLKLGPFEAFF.

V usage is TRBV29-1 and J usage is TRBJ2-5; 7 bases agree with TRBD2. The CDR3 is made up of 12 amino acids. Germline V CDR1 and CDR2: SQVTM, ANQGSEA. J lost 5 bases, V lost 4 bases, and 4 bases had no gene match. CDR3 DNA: TGCAGCGTTGTAATGGGGGGGGAGACCCAGTACTTC. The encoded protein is CSVVMGGETQYF.

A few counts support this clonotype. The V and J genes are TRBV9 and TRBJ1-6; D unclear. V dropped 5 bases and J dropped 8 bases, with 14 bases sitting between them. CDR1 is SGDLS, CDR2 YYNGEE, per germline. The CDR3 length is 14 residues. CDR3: CASSAGSNDSPLHF. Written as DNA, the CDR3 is TGTGCCAGCAGTGCCGGGTCCAACGATTCACCCCTCCACTTT. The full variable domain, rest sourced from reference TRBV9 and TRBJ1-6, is DSGVTQTPKHLITATGQRVTLRCSPRSGDLSVYWYQQSLDQGLQFLIQYYNGEERAKGNILERFSAQQFPDLHSELNLSSLELGDSALYFCASSAGSNDSPLHFGNGTRLTVT.

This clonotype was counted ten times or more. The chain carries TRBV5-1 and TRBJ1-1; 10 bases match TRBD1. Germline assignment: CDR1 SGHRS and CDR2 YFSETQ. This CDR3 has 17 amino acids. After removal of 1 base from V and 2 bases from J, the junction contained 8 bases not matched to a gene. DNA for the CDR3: TGCGCCAGCAGCTTGAGCGTGACAGGGGGCGGAAACACTGAAGCTTTCTTT. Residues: CASSLSVTGGGNTEAFF.

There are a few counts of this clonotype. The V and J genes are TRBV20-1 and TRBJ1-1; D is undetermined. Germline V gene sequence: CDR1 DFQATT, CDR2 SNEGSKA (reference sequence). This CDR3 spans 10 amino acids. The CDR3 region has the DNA TGCAGCGCCTCGAACACTGAAGCTTTCTTT. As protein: CSASNTEAFF.

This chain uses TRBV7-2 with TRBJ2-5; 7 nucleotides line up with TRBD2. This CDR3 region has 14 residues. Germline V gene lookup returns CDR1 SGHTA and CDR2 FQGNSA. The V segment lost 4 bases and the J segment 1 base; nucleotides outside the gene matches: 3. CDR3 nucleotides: TGTGCCAGCAGCTACCCGGGGGGCCAAGAGACCCAGTACTTC. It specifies CASSYPGGQETQYF.

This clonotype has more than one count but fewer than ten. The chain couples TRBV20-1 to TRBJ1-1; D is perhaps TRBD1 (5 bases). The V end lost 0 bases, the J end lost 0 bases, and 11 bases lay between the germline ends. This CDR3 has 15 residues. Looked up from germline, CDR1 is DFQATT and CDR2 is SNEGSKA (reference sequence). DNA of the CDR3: TGCAGTGCTAGAGATCCTGGCAGGGTGAACACTGAAGCTTTCTTT. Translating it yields CSARDPGRVNTEAFF.

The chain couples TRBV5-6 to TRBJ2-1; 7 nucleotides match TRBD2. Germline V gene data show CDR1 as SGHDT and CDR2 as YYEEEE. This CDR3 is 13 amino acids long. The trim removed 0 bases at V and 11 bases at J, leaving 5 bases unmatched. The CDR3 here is CASSLEGSGKQFF. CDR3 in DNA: TGTGCCAGCAGCTTGGAGGGGAGCGGGAAGCAGTTCTTC.

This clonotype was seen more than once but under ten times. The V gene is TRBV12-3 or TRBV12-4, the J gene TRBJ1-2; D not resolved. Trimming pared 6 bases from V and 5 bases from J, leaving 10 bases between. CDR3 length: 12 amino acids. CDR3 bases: TGTGCCAGCAGGGACCCCGCATATGGCTACACCTTC. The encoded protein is CASRDPAYGYTF.